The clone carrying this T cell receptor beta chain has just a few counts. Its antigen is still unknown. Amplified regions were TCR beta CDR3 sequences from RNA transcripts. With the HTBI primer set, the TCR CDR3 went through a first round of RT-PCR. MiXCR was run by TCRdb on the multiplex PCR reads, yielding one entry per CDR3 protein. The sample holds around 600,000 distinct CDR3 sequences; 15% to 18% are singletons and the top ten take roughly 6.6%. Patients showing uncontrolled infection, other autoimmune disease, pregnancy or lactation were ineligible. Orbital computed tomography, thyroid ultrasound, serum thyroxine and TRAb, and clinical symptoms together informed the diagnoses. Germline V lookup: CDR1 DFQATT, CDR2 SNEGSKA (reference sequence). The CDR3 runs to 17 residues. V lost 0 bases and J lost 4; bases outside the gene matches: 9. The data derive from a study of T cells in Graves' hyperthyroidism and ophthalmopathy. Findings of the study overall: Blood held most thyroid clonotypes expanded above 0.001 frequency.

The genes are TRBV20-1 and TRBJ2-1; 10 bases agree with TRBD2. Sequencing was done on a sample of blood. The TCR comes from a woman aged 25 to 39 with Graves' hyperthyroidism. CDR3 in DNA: TGCAGTGCTAGAGATCCCAGCGGGAGGGCCGTATACAATGAGCAGTTCTTC. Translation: CSARDPSGRAVYNEQFF.